A selection of T cell receptor beta chains follows, all from one sample in a study of cytomegalovirus exposure and HLA in healthy donors. Generated by immunoSEQ multiplex PCR, the TCRdb table keeps only in-frame clones and is missing some. The profile covers under 250,000 clones, with more than 75% appearing a single time and 4.5% to 7% taken by the ten largest. The sequencing sample was made of PBMCs. The receptors come from a man aged 40-50 years in good health and CMV-seropositive. CDR3s include the opening cysteine and the closing phenylalanine or tryptophan. The D gene is left open where the match is weak.

TRBJ2-1	TRBV6-6	TRBD2	CASSQGTSGRGDEQFF	TGTGCCAGCAGTCAGGGGACTAGCGGGAGGGGCGATGAGCAGTTCTTC
TRBJ2-1	TRBV15	TRBD2	CATSRGLGLADNNEQFF	TGTGCCACCAGCAGAGGCCTGGGACTAGCGGACAACAATGAGCAGTTCTTC
TRBJ1-1	TRBV19	.	CASSIVMTNTEAFF	TGTGCCAGTAGTATTGTGATGACTAACACTGAAGCTTTCTTT
TRBJ2-2	TRBV28	TRBD2	CASSLAGVVTGELFF	TGTGCCAGCAGTCTAGCGGGAGTGGTGACCGGGGAGCTGTTTTTT
TRBJ1-4	TRBV30	TRBD1	CAWSSDRGRNEKLFF	TGTGCCTGGAGTTCCGACAGGGGACGCAATGAAAAACTGTTTTTT
TRBJ2-7	TRBV27	.	CASSIGGRRREQYF	TGTGCCAGCAGTATCGGAGGCAGGAGGCGCGAGCAGTACTTC
TRBJ1-2	TRBV5-6	TRBD1	CASSLRDRGYGYTF	TGTGCCAGCAGCTTGAGGGACAGGGGATATGGCTACACCTTC
TRBJ1-4	TRBV19	.	CASSTRIPGPGGEKLFF	TGTGCCAGTAGTACCCGAATTCCGGGGCCCGGAGGGGAAAAACTGTTTTTT
TRBJ2-3	TRBV11-2	.	CASSLDYSADTQYF	TGTGCCAGCAGCTTAGATTATTCCGCAGATACGCAGTATTTT
TRBJ2-1	TRBV7-9	TRBD1	CASSTTGISYNEQFF	TGTGCCAGCAGTACGACAGGGATTTCCTACAATGAGCAGTTCTTC